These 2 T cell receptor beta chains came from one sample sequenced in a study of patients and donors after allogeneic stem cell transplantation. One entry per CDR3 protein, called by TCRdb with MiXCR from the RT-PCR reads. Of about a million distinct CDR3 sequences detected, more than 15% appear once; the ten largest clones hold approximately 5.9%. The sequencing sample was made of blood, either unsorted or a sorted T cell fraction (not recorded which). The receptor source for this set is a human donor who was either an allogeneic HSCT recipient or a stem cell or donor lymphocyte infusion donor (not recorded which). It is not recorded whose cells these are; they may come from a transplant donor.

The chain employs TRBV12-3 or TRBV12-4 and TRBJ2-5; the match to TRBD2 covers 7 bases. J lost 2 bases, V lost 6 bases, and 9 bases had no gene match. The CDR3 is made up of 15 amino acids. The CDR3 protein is CASSPGTIGQETQYF. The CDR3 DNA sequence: TGTGCCAGCAGCCCCGGGACTATCGGGCAAGAGACCCAGTACTTC.

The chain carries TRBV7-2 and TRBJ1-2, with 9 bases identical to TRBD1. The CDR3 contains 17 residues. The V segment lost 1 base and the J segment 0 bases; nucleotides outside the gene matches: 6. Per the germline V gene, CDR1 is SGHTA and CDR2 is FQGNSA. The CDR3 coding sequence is TGTGCCAGCAGCTTAGGACAGGGGGGATTAGCTAACTATGGCTACACCTTC. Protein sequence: CASSLGQGGLANYGYTF.